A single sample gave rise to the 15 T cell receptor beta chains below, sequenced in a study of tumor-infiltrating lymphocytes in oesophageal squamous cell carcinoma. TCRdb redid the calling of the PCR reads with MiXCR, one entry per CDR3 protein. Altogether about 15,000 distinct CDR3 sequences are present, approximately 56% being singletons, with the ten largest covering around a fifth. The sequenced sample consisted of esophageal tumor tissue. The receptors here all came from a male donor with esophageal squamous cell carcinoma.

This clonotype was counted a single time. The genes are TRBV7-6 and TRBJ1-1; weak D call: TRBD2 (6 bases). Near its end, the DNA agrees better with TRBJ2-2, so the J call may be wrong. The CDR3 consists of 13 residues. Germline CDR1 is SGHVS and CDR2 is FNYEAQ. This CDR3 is CASSISGIGELFF. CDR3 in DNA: TGTGCCAGCAGCATTAGCGGAATCGGGGAGCTGTTTTTT.

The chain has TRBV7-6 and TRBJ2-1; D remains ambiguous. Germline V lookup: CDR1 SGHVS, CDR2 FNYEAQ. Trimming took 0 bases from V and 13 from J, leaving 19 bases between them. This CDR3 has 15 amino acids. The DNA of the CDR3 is TGTGCCAGCAGCTTAGCGCTTGCACGACAAGAGACCCAGTTCTTC. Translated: CASSLALARQETQFF.

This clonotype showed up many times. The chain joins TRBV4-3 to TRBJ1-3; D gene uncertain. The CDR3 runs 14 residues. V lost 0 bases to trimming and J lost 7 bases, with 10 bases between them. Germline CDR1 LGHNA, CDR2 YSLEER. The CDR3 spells CASSQDLEYNTIYF. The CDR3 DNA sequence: TGCGCCAGCAGCCAAGATTTGGAATACAACACCATATATTTT.

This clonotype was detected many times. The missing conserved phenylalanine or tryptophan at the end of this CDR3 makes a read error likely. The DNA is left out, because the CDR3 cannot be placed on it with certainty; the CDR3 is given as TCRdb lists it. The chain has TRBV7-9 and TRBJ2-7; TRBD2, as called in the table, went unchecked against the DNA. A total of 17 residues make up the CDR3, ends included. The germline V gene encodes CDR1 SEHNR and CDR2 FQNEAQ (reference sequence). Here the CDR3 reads CASSRGTERNYGYTFGS.

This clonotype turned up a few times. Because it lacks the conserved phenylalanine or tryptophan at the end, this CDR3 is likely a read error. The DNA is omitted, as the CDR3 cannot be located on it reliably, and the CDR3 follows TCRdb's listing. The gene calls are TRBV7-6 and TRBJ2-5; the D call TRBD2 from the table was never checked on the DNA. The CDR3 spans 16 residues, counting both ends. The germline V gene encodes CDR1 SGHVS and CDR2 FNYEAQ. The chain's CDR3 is CASSNAAGGYEQYFGN.

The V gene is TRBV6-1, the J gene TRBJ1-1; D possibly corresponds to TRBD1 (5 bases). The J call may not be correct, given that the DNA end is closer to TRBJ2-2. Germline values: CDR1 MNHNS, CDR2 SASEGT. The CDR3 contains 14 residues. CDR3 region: CASYSDRNTGELFF. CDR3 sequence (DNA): TGTGCCAGCTATTCCGACAGGAACACCGGGGAGCTGTTTTTT.

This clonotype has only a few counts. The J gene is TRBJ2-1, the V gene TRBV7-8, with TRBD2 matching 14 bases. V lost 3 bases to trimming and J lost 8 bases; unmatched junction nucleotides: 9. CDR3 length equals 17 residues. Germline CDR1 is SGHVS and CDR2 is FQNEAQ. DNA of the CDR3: TGTGCCAGCAGCTTTGTGGCCGGGACTAGCGGGAGCTATGAGCAGTTCTTC. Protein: CASSFVAGTSGSYEQFF.

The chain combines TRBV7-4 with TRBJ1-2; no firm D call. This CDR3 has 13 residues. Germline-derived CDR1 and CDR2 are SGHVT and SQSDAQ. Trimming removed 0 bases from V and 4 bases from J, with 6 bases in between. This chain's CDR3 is CASSLAGVYGYTF. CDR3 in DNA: TGTGCCAGCAGCTTAGCGGGAGTCTATGGCTACACCTTC.

DNA for the CDR3: TGTGCCAGCAGCTACGGACAGGGTCCCTACGAGCAGTACTTC. Amino acid sequence: CASSYGQGPYEQYF. The chain combines TRBV7-3 with TRBJ2-7, with 8 bases that match TRBD1. CDR1 is SGHTA, CDR2 FQGTGA, per germline. V shed 4 bases and J 2 bases; nucleotides not matched to a gene: 4. The CDR3 has 14 residues.

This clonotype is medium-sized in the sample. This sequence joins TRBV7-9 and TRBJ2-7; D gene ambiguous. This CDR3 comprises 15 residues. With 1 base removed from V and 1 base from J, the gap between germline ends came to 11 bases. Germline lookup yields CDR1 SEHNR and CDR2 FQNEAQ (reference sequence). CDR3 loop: CASSLDSERSYEQYF. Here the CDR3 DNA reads TGTGCCAGCAGCTTAGACAGCGAGAGGTCCTACGAGCAGTACTTC.

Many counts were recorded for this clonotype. The CDR3 loop is CAISSGRDSGDYEQYF. The CDR3 bases are TGTGCCATCAGTAGCGGCAGGGATAGTGGTGATTACGAGCAGTACTTC. This chain connects TRBV10-3 to TRBJ2-5; D tentatively reads TRBD1 or TRBD2 (5 bases each). TRBJ2-7 matches the DNA end more closely, so the J call is doubtful. Germline assignment: CDR1 ENHRY and CDR2 SYGVKD. This CDR3 comprises 16 residues.

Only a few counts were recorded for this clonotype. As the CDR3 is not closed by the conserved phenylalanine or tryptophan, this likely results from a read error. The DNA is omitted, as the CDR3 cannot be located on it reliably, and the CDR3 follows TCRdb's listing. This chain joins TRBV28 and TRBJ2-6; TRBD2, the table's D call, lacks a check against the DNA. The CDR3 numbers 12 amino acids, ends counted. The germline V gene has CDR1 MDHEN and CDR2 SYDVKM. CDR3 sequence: CASSCGSDGSSA.

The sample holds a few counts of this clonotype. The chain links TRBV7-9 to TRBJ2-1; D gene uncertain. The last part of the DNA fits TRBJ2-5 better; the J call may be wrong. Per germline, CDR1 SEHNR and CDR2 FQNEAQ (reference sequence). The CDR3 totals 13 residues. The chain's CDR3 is CASSLGPQETQYF. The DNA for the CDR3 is TGTGCCAGCAGCTTAGGCCCCCAAGAGACCCAGTACTTC.

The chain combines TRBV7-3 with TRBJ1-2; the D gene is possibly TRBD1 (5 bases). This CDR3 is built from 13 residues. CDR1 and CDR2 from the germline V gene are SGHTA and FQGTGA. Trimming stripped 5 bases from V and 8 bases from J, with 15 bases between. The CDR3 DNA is TGTGCCAGCAGCCCCGGGGGAGGCGGAGGCTACACCTTC. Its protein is CASSPGGGGGYTF.

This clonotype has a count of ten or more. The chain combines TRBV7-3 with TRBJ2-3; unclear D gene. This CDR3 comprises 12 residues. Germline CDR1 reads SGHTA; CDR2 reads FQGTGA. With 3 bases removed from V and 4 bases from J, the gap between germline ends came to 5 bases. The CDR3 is CASSFYADTQYF. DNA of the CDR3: TGTGCCAGCAGCTTCTACGCAGATACGCAGTATTTT.